This TCR beta chain was observed in a study of blood T cell repertoires in COVID-19. Turning to the study itself: Whether acute or convalescent, the COVID-19 samples came from the United States, Italy and Spain. Sample material is recorded as cDNA or gDNA derived from T cells, B-cell-depleted T cells, or PBMCs.

Original methodology: Estimation of nucleated cell counts was performed using reference gene primer amplification. Only in-frame clones appear in the TCRdb table, and some are missing; sequencing was by immunoSEQ multiplex PCR. The V and J calls and clone size were taken over from that table, and D and trimming were inferred from the DNA. The sample has some 260,000 clones, roughly 84% seen once. J was trimmed by 5 bases and V by 2 bases; bases with no gene match: 13. This CDR3 is built from 17 residues. The germline gives CDR1 MNHEY, CDR2 SVGEGT. The J gene is TRBJ2-5, the V gene TRBV6-2 or TRBV6-3, with 8 bases aligning to TRBD1. The sample taken for sequencing was peripheral blood. The sequence was collected from a woman aged 18-29 years with acute or convalescent COVID-19. CDR3 DNA sequence: TGTGCCAGCAGTTACGGGGGAACAGGGGGGACCCTGGAGACCCAGTACTTC. Its translation: CASSYGGTGGTLETQYF.